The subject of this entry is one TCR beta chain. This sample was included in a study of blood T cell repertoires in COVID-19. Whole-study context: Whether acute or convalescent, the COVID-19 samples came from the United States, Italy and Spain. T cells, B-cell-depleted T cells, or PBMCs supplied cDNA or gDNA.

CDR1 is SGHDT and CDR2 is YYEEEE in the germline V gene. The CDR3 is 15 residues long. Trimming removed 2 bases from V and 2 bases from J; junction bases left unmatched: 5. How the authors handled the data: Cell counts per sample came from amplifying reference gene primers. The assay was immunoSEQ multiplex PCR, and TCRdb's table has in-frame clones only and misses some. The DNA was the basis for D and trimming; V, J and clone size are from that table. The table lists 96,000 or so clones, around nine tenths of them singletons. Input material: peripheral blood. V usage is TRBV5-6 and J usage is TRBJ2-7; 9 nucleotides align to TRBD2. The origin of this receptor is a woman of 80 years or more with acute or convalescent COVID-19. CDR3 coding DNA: TGTGCCAGCAGCTTACTACTAGCGGGCCCCTACGAGCAGTACTTC. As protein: CASSLLLAGPYEQYF.